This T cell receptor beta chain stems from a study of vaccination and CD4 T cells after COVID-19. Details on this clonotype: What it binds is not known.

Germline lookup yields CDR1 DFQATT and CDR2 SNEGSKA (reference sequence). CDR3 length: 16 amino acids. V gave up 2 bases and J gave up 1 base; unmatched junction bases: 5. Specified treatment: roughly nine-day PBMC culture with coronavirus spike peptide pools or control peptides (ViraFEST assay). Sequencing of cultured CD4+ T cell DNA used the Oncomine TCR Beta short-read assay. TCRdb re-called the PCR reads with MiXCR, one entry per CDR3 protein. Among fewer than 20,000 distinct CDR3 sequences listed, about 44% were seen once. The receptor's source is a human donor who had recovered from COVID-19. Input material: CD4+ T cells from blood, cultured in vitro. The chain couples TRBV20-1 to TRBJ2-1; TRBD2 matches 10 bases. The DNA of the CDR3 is TGCAGTGCTAGACTAGCGGGAGTGGTTTCCTACAATGAGCAGTTCTTC. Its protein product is CSARLAGVVSYNEQFF.